One T cell receptor (beta chain) is described in this entry. Here immunoSEQ multiplex PCR was the method, and the copy in TCRdb shows in-frame clones only, minus some. The sample has about 150,000 clones; around 95% are singletons. This entry is derived from a study of control samples from healthy donors and cancer patients. The CDR3 totals 20 residues. The V and J ends lost 3 bases and 0 bases, in that order; junction bases with no gene match: 18. The germline CDR1 and CDR2 sequences are SNHLY and FYNNEI. This sequence joins TRBV2 and TRBJ1-1; 8 bases are a match to TRBD1. This receptor was obtained from a woman between 40 and 55 years old in good health. The sample consisted of blood. The CDR3 sequence: CASSDLARGHGYPLNTEAFF. Written as DNA, the CDR3 is TGTGCCAGCAGTGATCTGGCCAGGGGGCACGGTTATCCCTTGAACACTGAAGCTTTCTTT.